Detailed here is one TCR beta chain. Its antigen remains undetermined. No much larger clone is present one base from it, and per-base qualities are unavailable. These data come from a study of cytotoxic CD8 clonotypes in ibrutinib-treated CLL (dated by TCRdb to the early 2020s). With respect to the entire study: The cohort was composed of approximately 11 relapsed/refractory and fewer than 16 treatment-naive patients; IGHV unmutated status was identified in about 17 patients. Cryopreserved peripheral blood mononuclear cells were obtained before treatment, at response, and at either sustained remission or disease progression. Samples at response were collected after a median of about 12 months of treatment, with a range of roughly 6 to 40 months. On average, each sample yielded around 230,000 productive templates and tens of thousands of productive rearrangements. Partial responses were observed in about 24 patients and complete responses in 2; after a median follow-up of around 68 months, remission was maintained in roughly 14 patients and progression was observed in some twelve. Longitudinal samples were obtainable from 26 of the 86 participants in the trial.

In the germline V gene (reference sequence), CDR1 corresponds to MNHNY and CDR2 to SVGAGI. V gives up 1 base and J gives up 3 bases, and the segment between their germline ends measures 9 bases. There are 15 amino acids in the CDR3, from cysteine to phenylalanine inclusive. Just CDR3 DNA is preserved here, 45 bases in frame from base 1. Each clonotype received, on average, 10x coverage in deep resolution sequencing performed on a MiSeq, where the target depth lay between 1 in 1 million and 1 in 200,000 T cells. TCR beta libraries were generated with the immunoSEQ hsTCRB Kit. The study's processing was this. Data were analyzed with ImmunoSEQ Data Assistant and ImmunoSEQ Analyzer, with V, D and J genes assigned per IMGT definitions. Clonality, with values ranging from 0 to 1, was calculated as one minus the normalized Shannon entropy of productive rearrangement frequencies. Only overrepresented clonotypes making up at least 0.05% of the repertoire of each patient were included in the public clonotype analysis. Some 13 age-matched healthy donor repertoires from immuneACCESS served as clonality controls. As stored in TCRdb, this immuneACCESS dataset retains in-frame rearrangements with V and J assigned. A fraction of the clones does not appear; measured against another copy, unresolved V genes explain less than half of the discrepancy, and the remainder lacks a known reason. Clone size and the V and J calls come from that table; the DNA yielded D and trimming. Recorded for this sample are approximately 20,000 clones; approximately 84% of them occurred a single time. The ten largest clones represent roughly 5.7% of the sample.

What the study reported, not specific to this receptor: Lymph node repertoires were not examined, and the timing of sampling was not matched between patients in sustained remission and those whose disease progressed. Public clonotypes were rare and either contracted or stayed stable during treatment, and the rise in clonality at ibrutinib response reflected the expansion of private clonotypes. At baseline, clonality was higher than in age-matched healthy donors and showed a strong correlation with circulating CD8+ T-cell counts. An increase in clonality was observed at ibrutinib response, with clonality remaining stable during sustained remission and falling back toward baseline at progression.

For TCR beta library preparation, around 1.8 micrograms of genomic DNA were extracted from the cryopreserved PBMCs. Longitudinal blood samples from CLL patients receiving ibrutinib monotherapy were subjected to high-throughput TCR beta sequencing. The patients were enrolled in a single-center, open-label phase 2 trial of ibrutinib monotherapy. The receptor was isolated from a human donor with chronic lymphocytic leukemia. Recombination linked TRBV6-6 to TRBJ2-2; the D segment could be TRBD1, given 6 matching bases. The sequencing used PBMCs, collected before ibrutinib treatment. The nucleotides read TGTGCCAGCAGTTACTTCAGGGGCGACACCGGGGAGCTGTTTTTT. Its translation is CASSYFRGDTGELFF.